This T cell receptor (beta chain) is drawn from a study of blood T cell repertoires in COVID-19 (dated by TCRdb to 2019 to 2021). Background on the whole study: The collaborator samples originated in the United States, Italy and Spain and spanned the acute and convalescent phases of COVID-19. The material from the prospective study consisted of cDNA or gDNA derived from T cells, B-cell-depleted T cells, or PBMCs. Subjects who had been exposed to COVID-19, were actively infected with it, or had recovered from it provided the deeply sampled blood TCRbeta repertoires that made up the dataset. The sample metadata nearly always contained a de-identified subject ID, COVID-19 status, age in years and sex. Where available, HLA class I and class II types were taken from metadata supplied by the sample provider and were not determined by assay-based typing. The repertoires were made available in a free public database intended to serve as a resource for research on the immune response to SARS-CoV-2. Samples were obtained from the ongoing ImmuneRACE study (first 160 participants) and from roughly 1,300 subjects provided by 6 global collaborators.

The immunoSEQ Assay, a bias-controlled multiplex PCR, was used to amplify TCRbeta CDR3 regions from genomic DNA. Per the authors' processing: Within the assay, amplification of reference gene primers was used to estimate how many nucleated cells each sample contained. To quantify the absolute abundance of each unique TCRbeta CDR3 rearrangement, sequence reads were collapsed and filtered. For each sample, productive Simpson clonality was calculated as the square root of Simpson's diversity index over productive rearrangements. As stored in TCRdb, this immuneACCESS dataset retains in-frame rearrangements with V and J assigned. A fraction of the clones does not appear; measured against another copy, unresolved V genes explain less than half of the discrepancy, and the remainder lacks a known reason. V, J and clone size are taken as reported in that table, and D and trimming were inferred from the DNA itself. This sample holds over 110,000 clones; 81% were observed only once. The ten largest clones take up over 8% of the sample.

Reading from cysteine to phenylalanine, the CDR3 counts 12 amino acids. Only the CDR3 part of the read is kept: 36 bases, read in frame from the first base. The trim is 4 bases for V and 7 bases for J, with a gap of 14 bases between the germline ends. The germline V gene encodes CDR1 SQVTM and CDR2 ANQGSEA. Study-level results and caveats: How much clinical and demographic metadata was included differed by source and by participant, and the metadata was provided uncurated.

Of note for this clone: Which antigen it targets is not known. No base quality values were provided; no much bigger clone lies one nucleotide off.

Each collaborating institution followed its own protocols to collect whole blood in K2EDTA tubes. For TCRbeta analysis, collaborator samples were shipped as frozen whole blood, as isolated PBMCs, or as DNA extracted from either sample type. Sequenced input: peripheral blood. The chain employs TRBV29-1 and TRBJ2-7; the D gene is unclear. This clonotype was obtained from a human donor in a cohort sampled during active COVID-19. The DNA sequence is given as TGCAGCGTTGCAGGCCCAAGATTGGAGCAGTACTTC. This codes for CSVAGPRLEQYF.